This T cell receptor beta chain was captured in a study of naive and memory T cell subsets. General study results and limits: Naive repertoires, especially CD8, held a few larger clonotypes, possibly memory cells re-expressing CD45RA. Between naive and memory subsets, TCR abundance power law exponents differed.

For this clonotype: Its specificity is not known.

Two oligonucleotides, mixed equimolar, formed the beta constant-region primer covering TRBC1 and TRBC2. The ligated cDNA underwent four PCR rounds using SP2 and nested alpha and beta constant-region primers. Ligation attached a single-stranded oligonucleotide with a 12-nucleotide UMI and the SP2 primer to the cDNA 3' end. MiXCR, run by TCRdb on the UMI-ligation and nested PCR reads, gives a single entry per CDR3 protein. Of roughly 100,000 distinct CDR3 sequences listed, roughly 10% are singletons. The CDR3 is 13 amino acids. Looked up from germline, CDR1 is LGHDT and CDR2 is YNNKEL (reference sequence). The V end lost 4 bases, the J end lost 6 bases, and 9 bases lay between the germline ends. Cells stained for CD3, CD4, CD8, CD45RA, CD27 and viability were sorted into four CD45RA/CD27 subsets.

The clonotype originates from a human donor in good health. This rearrangement joins TRBV3-1 to TRBJ2-2; D remains unclear. The sample consisted of naive CD4+ T cells from blood. The CDR3 DNA reads as TGTGCCAGCAGCCCAGGCGCAGCCGGGGAGCTGTTTTTT. Translating gives CASSPGAAGELFF.